The clone carrying this T cell receptor beta chain came up many times. Antigen: not known. The authors amplified TCR beta CDR3 by multiplex PCR with 32 V and 13 J primers. A single record per CDR3 protein comes from TCRdb applying MiXCR to the multiplex PCR reads. Of around 15,000 distinct CDR3 sequences in the sample, approximately 30% were seen once. Template material for each sample was around 560 ng of bulk tumor genomic DNA. While surgery was under way, several biopsies spaced far apart were taken per primary tumor. It was patients with untreated, newly diagnosed non-small cell lung cancer who underwent curative surgery. The data were taken from a study of immune heterogeneity within non-small cell lung tumors. The overall study: Histology included 4 squamous cell carcinomas, roughly eleven non-squamous carcinomas and 1 unspecified tumor.

CDR3 length equals 13 residues. Germline V gene sequence: CDR1 MDHEN, CDR2 SYDVKM. Trimming pared 6 bases from V and 4 bases from J, leaving 10 bases between. Study results and limitations: Identical dominant CDR3 beta clonotypes recurred among a patient's tumor sites, alongside site-unique high-frequency clones.

The clonotype was recovered from a woman aged 45-65 years with non-small cell lung cancer. The sequenced sample consisted of lung tumor tissue. This rearrangement joins TRBV28 to TRBJ2-1; D might be TRBD2 (5 bases). Here the CDR3 reads CASRFREYNEQFF. CDR3 sequence (DNA): TGTGCCAGCAGGTTCCGGGAATACAATGAGCAGTTCTTC.